One sample yielded the 26 T cell receptor beta chains listed below, sequenced in a study of metastatic and nonmetastatic thyroid tumors. Ahead of thyroid surgery, no patient had received treatment of any kind. TCRdb reprocessed the PCR reads via MiXCR. Of about 33,000 clones listed, over 15% are singletons. The sequenced sample was blood. These receptors were taken from a female donor with papillary thyroid cancer or a benign thyroid nodule (not recorded which). Some clones in this sample may be carry-over from other donors' samples.

This clone has at least ten counts. The V call is TRBV6-2 or TRBV6-3, the J call TRBJ2-5, with TRBD2 identical over 7 bases. V lost 5 bases, J lost 5 bases, and 5 bases stayed unmatched. The CDR3 covers 13 residues. Germline values: CDR1 MNHEY, CDR2 SVGEGT. CDR3: CASSTGLMETQYF. CDR3 sequence (DNA): TGTGCCAGCAGTACGGGACTAATGGAGACCCAGTACTTC.

The chain's CDR3 is CASIGGGSYNEQFF. For the CDR3, the DNA is TGTGCCAGCATCGGGGGGGGATCCTACAATGAGCAGTTCTTC. The chain is built from TRBV2 and TRBJ2-1, with 8 bases identical to TRBD2. Germline lookup yields CDR1 SNHLY and CDR2 FYNNEI. Unmatched junction bases numbered 3, after V lost 7 bases and J lost 1 base. The CDR3 extends over 14 amino acids.

In regard to this clone: A junction boundary mismatches the germline segment, possibly from a read error. J is TRBJ2-7 and V is TRBV6-2 or TRBV6-3; no clear D. This CDR3 is 14 amino acids long. From germline, CDR1 is MNHEY and CDR2 SVGEGT. This CDR3 reads CVSSGPGFSYEQYF. The CDR3 coding sequence is TGTGTCAGCAGTGGCCCCGGGTTTTCCTACGAGCAGTACTTC.

J is TRBJ1-6 and V is TRBV7-9; weak D call: TRBD1 (6 bases). CDR3 length: 15 amino acids. Deletions cut 1 base from V and 7 bases from J, with 11 bases between. Germline CDR1 and CDR2: SEHNR and FQNEAQ (reference sequence). The CDR3 coding sequence is TGTGCCAGCAGCTTAGAGATGACAGGCAATTCACCCCTCCACTTT. Translation: CASSLEMTGNSPLHF.

Turning to this clone: This clone may be a read error of a much larger clone one base away. J is TRBJ2-3 and V is TRBV5-1; TRBD2 aligns across 9 bases. The length of the CDR3 is 17 residues. The germline V gene encodes CDR1 SGHRS and CDR2 YFSETQ. CDR3: CAISLSPSSGGTDTQYF. CDR3 nucleotide sequence: TGCGCCATCAGCCTGTCCCCTTCTAGCGGGGGCACAGATACGCAGTATTTT.

This clone occurred many times. The genes are TRBV5-1 and TRBJ2-2, with D perhaps matching TRBD1 (6 bases). Trimming pared 0 bases from V and 3 bases from J, leaving 12 bases between. Per germline, CDR1 SGHRS and CDR2 YFSETQ. There are 16 residues in the CDR3. The chain's CDR3 is CASSLGGPAYTGELFF. CDR3 sequence (DNA): TGCGCCAGCAGCTTGGGGGGGCCGGCATACACCGGGGAGCTGTTTTTT.

This clone was picked up many times. In DNA form, the CDR3 reads TGTGCCAGCAGCTTGGAGAAGGGTCGAGGGACCCAGTACTTC. Its protein product is CASSLEKGRGTQYF. This chain connects TRBV5-4 to TRBJ2-5; D ambiguous. CDR1 and CDR2 from the germline V gene are SGHNT and YYREEE (reference sequence). With 0 bases removed from V and 7 bases from J, the gap between germline ends came to 13 bases. The CDR3 covers 14 residues.

The V gene is TRBV24-1, the J gene TRBJ2-7, with TRBD2 as a possible D gene (5 bases). In germline, CDR1 is KGHDR, CDR2 SFDVKD. V lost 9 bases and J lost 0, with 14 bases in between. The CDR3 loop spans 14 amino acids. The CDR3 DNA reads as TGTGCCACCTCCAGCGGCCTGCCCTCCTACGAGCAGTACTTC. Amino acid sequence: CATSSGLPSYEQYF.

In this sample, this clone turned up a few times. The chain recombines TRBV4-1 with TRBJ2-7, with 14 bases fitting TRBD2. This CDR3 spans 14 amino acids. Germline-derived CDR1 and CDR2 are MGHRA and YSYEKL. The trim removed 4 bases at V and 6 bases at J, leaving 2 bases unmatched. The CDR3 protein is CASSPGTSGSEQYF. CDR3 nucleotides: TGCGCCAGCAGCCCCGGGACTAGCGGGAGCGAGCAGTACTTC.

This clone was seen many times. J is TRBJ2-6 and V is TRBV7-8; D is uncertain. This CDR3 has 14 residues. Deletions cut 3 bases from V and 0 bases from J, with 3 bases between. In germline, CDR1 is SGHVS, CDR2 FQNEAQ. The CDR3 loop reads CASSFISGANVLTF. The CDR3 bases are TGTGCCAGCAGCTTTATCTCTGGGGCCAACGTCCTGACTTTC.

This rearrangement joins TRBV3-1 to TRBJ1-2, with 9 bases lining up with TRBD1. Germline assignment: CDR1 LGHDT and CDR2 YNNKEL (reference sequence). V shed 3 bases, J shed 8 bases, and the junction held 10 bases outside the gene matches. This CDR3 is 15 amino acids long. This chain's CDR3 is CASSQKNRGHGGYTF. For the CDR3, the DNA is TGTGCCAGCAGCCAGAAAAACAGGGGGCACGGCGGCTACACCTTC.

This clone came up a few times. The chain links TRBV29-1 to TRBJ2-5, with no clear D. V lost 4 bases and J lost 4, with 10 bases in between. In germline, CDR1 is SQVTM, CDR2 ANQGSEA. The CDR3 covers 12 residues. CDR3 protein: CSVGWLRETQYF. The CDR3 DNA reads TGCAGCGTTGGGTGGCTCCGAGAGACCCAGTACTTC.

This clone turned up a few times. J is TRBJ2-3 and V is TRBV28, with D possibly TRBD2 on 5 matching bases. The CDR3 has 13 amino acids. CDR1 is MDHEN and CDR2 is SYDVKM in the germline V gene. V lost 9 bases to trimming and J lost 9 bases, with 19 bases between them. The CDR3 here is CARTGLGVRTQYF. The CDR3 DNA is TGTGCCAGAACCGGACTTGGGGTGCGAACGCAGTATTTT.

J is TRBJ2-1 and V is TRBV19, with D unclear. CDR3 length equals 15 residues. CDR1 is LNHDA and CDR2 is SQIVND in the germline V gene (reference sequence). V was trimmed by 2 bases and J by 8 bases, leaving 16 bases between them. In nucleotides, the CDR3 is TGTGCCAGTAGTATAAACCCTAACTGGTCAGATGAGCAGTTCTTC. Translating gives CASSINPNWSDEQFF.

This clone has at least ten counts. CDR3 bases: TGTGCCAGCAGCGTTTCGGGTGCAACTAATGAAAAACTGTTTTTT. Protein product: CASSVSGATNEKLFF. The V gene is TRBV9, the J gene TRBJ1-4; no reliable D call. Trimming removed 2 bases at V and 0 bases at J, with 8 bases between. The CDR3 length is 15 residues. Germline CDR1 is SGDLS and CDR2 is YYNGEE.

Turning to this clone: Its ends do not fully match the called genes, so a read error is possible. The V and J genes are TRBV18 and TRBJ2-7; a weak D match, TRBD2 (5 bases). The germline CDR1 and CDR2 sequences are KGHSH and LQKENI. The CDR3 is 15 amino acids. CDR3 residues: CASSPRGNLVYDQYF. CDR3 in DNA: TGTGCCAGCTCACCGAGAGGGAATTTAGTCTACGACCAGTACTTC.

Comments on this clone: The sample holds other DNA sequences that translate to the same CDR3. V gene TRBV4-2 combines with J gene TRBJ2-1; 8 positions agree with TRBD1. The CDR3 is 16 amino acids. Germline lookup yields CDR1 LGHNA and CDR2 YNFKEQ. J gave up 6 bases and V 5 bases, and 12 bases lay outside the gene matches. CDR3 sequence: CASSGGDRFSPNEQFF. The CDR3 region has the DNA TGTGCCAGCAGCGGAGGGGACAGGTTCTCTCCCAATGAGCAGTTCTTC.

This clone was counted ten times or more. The chain couples TRBV30 to TRBJ2-5, with 12 nucleotides matching TRBD2. This CDR3 comprises 13 residues. Trimming at V came to 5 bases and at J to 5 bases, leaving 3 bases not matched to a gene. Germline V CDR1 and CDR2: GTSNPN, SVGIG (reference sequence). CDR3 nucleotide sequence: TGTGCCTGGGACGGGACTAGCGGGGAGACCCAGTACTTC. It yields the protein CAWDGTSGETQYF.

In its sample, this clone was seen many times. The rearrangement uses TRBV5-1 and TRBJ2-5; 8 bases match TRBD2. This CDR3 has 17 amino acids. After removal of 0 bases from V and 5 bases from J, the junction contained 12 bases not matched to a gene. Germline-derived CDR1 and CDR2 are SGHRS and YFSETQ. The CDR3 nucleotides read TGCGCCAGCAGCTTGGGATTCGGCGGGGGGACGGGGGAGACCCAGTACTTC. Residues: CASSLGFGGGTGETQYF.

This clone has a count of ten or more. This sequence joins TRBV20-1 and TRBJ2-7; 10 nucleotides align to TRBD2. The CDR3 loop spans 18 amino acids. The J segment lost 3 bases and the V segment lost 2 bases, leaving 16 bases of the junction unmatched. Per the germline V gene, CDR1 is DFQATT and CDR2 is SNEGSKA (reference sequence). CDR3 protein: CSARRDPKRGGPGYEQYF. For the CDR3, the DNA is TGCAGTGCTAGACGCGACCCCAAGCGGGGGGGTCCAGGCTACGAGCAGTACTTC.

By share, this clone counts as medium-sized (0.01 to 0.1%). The chain uses TRBV28 and TRBJ2-7; 11 nucleotides agree with TRBD2. The V segment lost 5 bases and the J segment 3 bases; nucleotides outside the gene matches: 6. Germline lookup yields CDR1 MDHEN and CDR2 SYDVKM. The CDR3 is 15 residues long. The CDR3 DNA sequence: TGTGCCAGCAGTCCCCCCGGGACTAGCGGCTACGAGCAGTACTTC. This translates into CASSPPGTSGYEQYF.

Many counts were recorded for this clone. The chain links TRBV7-8 to TRBJ1-5; 7 positions agree with TRBD1. The CDR3 totals 16 residues. J gave up 0 bases and V 3 bases, and 5 bases lay outside the gene matches. CDR1 SGHVS and CDR2 FQNEAQ come from the germline V gene. CDR3 protein: CASSFGTVYSNQPQHF. Here the CDR3 DNA reads TGTGCCAGCAGCTTCGGGACAGTTTATAGCAATCAGCCCCAGCATTTT.

This clone was counted at least ten times. The V and J genes are TRBV3-1 and TRBJ2-3; D uncertain. Germline V gene data show CDR1 as LGHDT and CDR2 as YNNKEL (reference sequence). V lost 0 bases, J lost 3 bases, and 10 bases lay in between. The CDR3 consists of 15 residues. The CDR3 sequence is CASSQEGDVTDTQYF. The CDR3 DNA reads as TGTGCCAGCAGCCAAGAAGGAGATGTGACAGATACGCAGTATTTT.

This clone was counted between two and nine times. This could be a read error, since a much larger clone is one nucleotide away. The chain couples TRBV5-5 to TRBJ1-1; no reliable D call. The CDR3 runs to 14 residues. The V gene's germline CDR1 is SGHKS and CDR2 YYEKEE (reference sequence). CDR3 loop: CASSPLTISPEALF. The CDR3 DNA reads as TGTGCCAGCAGCCCACTGACCATTTCGCCTGAAGCTCTCTTT.

V usage is TRBV12-3 or TRBV12-4 and J usage is TRBJ1-2; D is undetermined. The CDR3 totals 12 residues. Trimming took 0 bases from V and 8 from J, leaving 7 bases between them. CDR3 DNA: TGTGCCAGCAGTTTAGCAGGGAGAGGCTACACCTTC. Residues: CASSLAGRGYTF.

This clone was detected ten times or more. The chain carries TRBV28 and TRBJ1-1; no clear D gene. The CDR3 length is 15 residues. V was clipped by 4 bases and J by 1 base, with 13 bases between them. Germline lookup yields CDR1 MDHEN and CDR2 SYDVKM. The CDR3 region has the DNA TGTGCCAGCAGTTCGCCCGTGGTACCGAACACTGAAGCTTTCTTT. As protein: CASSSPVVPNTEAFF.